Detailed here is one TCR beta chain. As yet, its antigen is unknown. The record originates from a study of a mutant IDH1 vaccine in newly diagnosed glioma. Study summary: Radiotherapy alone preceded vaccination by 4-6 weeks; alternatively, vaccination started with temozolomide cycles. Treated individuals were 62.5% male and about 40% female, averaging 40.4 years of age.

Time point given: week 11, during vaccination. Every single dose of the vaccine, 300 ug of mutant IDH1 20-mer peptide, came with topical imiquimod. Clones were sequenced by immunoSEQ multiplex PCR, and TCRdb holds only the in-frame ones, with some missing. The sample includes about 25,000 clones, around 73% of them seen just once. This CDR3 spans 15 amino acids. The V gene's germline CDR1 is SEHNR and CDR2 FQNEAQ (reference sequence). V gave up 5 bases and J gave up 4 bases; unmatched junction bases: 9. The material was PBMCs, obtained from a glioma patient whose treatment included an IDH1 peptide vaccine. The clonotype comes from a woman aged 18 to 35 with glioma. V is TRBV7-9 and J is TRBJ2-3; 7 nucleotides line up with TRBD2. The CDR3 nucleotides read TGTGCCAGCAGCCGCGGGAGTGGGTTCGCAGATACGCAGTATTTT. It codes for CASSRGSGFADTQYF.